The rows below give T cell receptor beta chains drawn from one sample of a study of identical twins. Using its own MiXCR run on the 5' RACE reads, TCRdb lists one record per CDR3 protein. This table has about 280,000 distinct CDR3 sequences, roughly 8.6% appearing once. In addition, the sample was reused for a study of yellow fever vaccine responses in identical twins.

The sequenced sample was memory (CD45RO+) T cells sorted from blood. The receptors were gathered from a woman aged 18-30 years in good health. The CDR3 runs from the conserved cysteine through the conserved F or W. The order of the fields is CDR3 DNA, CDR3 protein, V gene, J gene, D gene, clone size. A D gene is named only where the DNA matches it firmly. Only some rows state a clone size, as once, few, many or a class for expanded clones.

TGTGCCAGCAGTTTCACAGGGTTGAGACGAACCGGGGAGCTGTTTTTT,CASSFTGLRRTGELFF,TRBV12-3/TRBV12-4,TRBJ2-2,.,many
TGTGCCAGCTCACCAGTAACTCTTGGTACGGGAAACACCATATATTTT,CASSPVTLGTGNTIYF,TRBV18,TRBJ1-3,.,.
TGTGCCAGCAGTGCGAGCGGTCCTAGCACAGATACGCAGTATTTT,CASSASGPSTDTQYF,TRBV2,TRBJ2-3,.,many
TGTGCCAGCTCACCAGGGGCAACTAATGAAAAACTGTTTTTT,CASSPGATNEKLFF,TRBV18,TRBJ1-4,.,.
TGTGCCAGCAGTTATAGTGACACTGAAGCTTTCTTT,CASSYSDTEAFF,TRBV6-6,TRBJ1-1,.,.
TGTGCCAGCACCATGGGGGGGGCGCTGAGGAACACTGAAGCTTTCTTT,CASTMGGALRNTEAFF,TRBV28,TRBJ1-1,.,.
TGTGCCAGCTCACCAAGGACAGGAGGCACAGATACGCAGTATTTT,CASSPRTGGTDTQYF,TRBV18,TRBJ2-3,TRBD1,.
TGTGCCAGTGGGACCTATGGCTACACCTTC,CASGTYGYTF,TRBV19,TRBJ1-2,.,.
TGCGCCAGCAGCCAAGAAACAGTCTATGGCTACACCTTC,CASSQETVYGYTF,TRBV4-1,TRBJ1-2,.,.
TGTGCCAGCAGCCAAGTCACCCGTGGAAATTCACCCCTCCACTTT,CASSQVTRGNSPLHF,TRBV3-1,TRBJ1-6,.,.
TGTGCCAGCAGTTACAGGGAGGGAAACACCATATATTTT,CASSYREGNTIYF,TRBV6-5,TRBJ1-3,.,.
TGTGCCAGCCAGAACGCTCGGCCCCAAGGGGATACGCAGTATTTT,CASQNARPQGDTQYF,TRBV5-8,TRBJ2-3,.,few
TGTGCCAGCAGAGAGGACCTGAACACCGGGGAGCTGTTTTTT,CASREDLNTGELFF,TRBV2,TRBJ2-2,.,.
TGTGCCACCAGTGGGGGACTAGCGGGAGAGGCTGAGCAGTTCTTC,CATSGGLAGEAEQFF,TRBV24-1,TRBJ2-1,TRBD2,many
TGTGCCAGCAGTCCTACCGGGACTAAAGAGACCCAGTACTTC,CASSPTGTKETQYF,TRBV7-3,TRBJ2-5,TRBD2,many
TGTGCCAGCAGCTTAGAGAACAGGGGGATTTACTACGAGCAGTACTTC,CASSLENRGIYYEQYF,TRBV11-2,TRBJ2-7,TRBD1,.
TGCAGTGCTAGAGATATCGGGGGTACTAATGAAAAACTGTTTTTT,CSARDIGGTNEKLFF,TRBV20-1,TRBJ1-4,.,.
TGTGCCAGCAGTCGGAGCTCAGGGACCAGCTCTGGAAACACCATATATTTT,CASSRSSGTSSGNTIYF,TRBV28,TRBJ1-3,.,few
TGTGCCAGCAGTGAAGGGCAGCCCCAGCATTTT,CASSEGQPQHF,TRBV6-1,TRBJ1-5,.,many
TGTGCCAGCAGCTTTGAGCGATCAGGGGTATTT,CASSFERSGVF,TRBV5-6,TRBJ2-3,.,.
TGTGCCAGCAGTCCAATAAGGGATGGGACAGGACCAATGCAGTTCTTC,CASSPIRDGTGPMQFF,TRBV6-1,TRBJ2-1,TRBD1,once
TGTGCCAGCAGTTGGCACTATGGCTACACCTTC,CASSWHYGYTF,TRBV28,TRBJ1-2,.,.
TGCAGTGCCAGTCGGGTGCTAGCGGGGACGCAGTATTTT,CSASRVLAGTQYF,TRBV20-1,TRBJ2-3,TRBD2,.
TGCAGCGTTGAAAGGACTTACAATGAGCAGTTCTTC,CSVERTYNEQFF,TRBV29-1,TRBJ2-1,.,many
TGCAGCGTTGAAGCTACAGGGTTAAAAGCTTTCTTT,CSVEATGLKAFF,TRBV29-1,TRBJ1-1,.,many
TGTGCCAGCAGCTTAGGGGGAACCAGGGAAAAACTGTTTTTT,CASSLGGTREKLFF,TRBV7-9,TRBJ1-4,.,.
TGTGCCACCAGTGATGCCGGGACAGTCCGAGAGACCCAGTACTTC,CATSDAGTVRETQYF,TRBV24-1,TRBJ2-5,TRBD1,few
TGTGCCAGCAGTGAAGAGAGTGGGGGGAATCAGCCCCAGCATTTT,CASSEESGGNQPQHF,TRBV6-4,TRBJ1-5,.,.
TGTGCCAGCAGTGCCACTAGCGGGGGGGCCGGGGAGCTGTTTTTT,CASSATSGGAGELFF,TRBV6-1,TRBJ2-2,TRBD2,.
TGTGCCAGCAGTTTAGCCGGTGAGCAGTTCTTC,CASSLAGEQFF,TRBV27,TRBJ2-1,.,many
TGTGCCAGCAGCTTGTGGCTTGGTGTCGGGGTTAGCAATCAGCCCCAGCATTTT,CASSLWLGVGVSNQPQHF,TRBV5-6,TRBJ1-5,.,many
TGCAGTGCCCAAGCCGGACAGAGCAATCAGCCCCAGCATTTT,CSAQAGQSNQPQHF,TRBV20-1,TRBJ1-5,.,.
TGTGCCAGCAGCTTACCCTGGGCTAGCACAGATACGCAGTATTTT,CASSLPWASTDTQYF,TRBV14,TRBJ2-3,.,few
TGTGCCCGCAGTTTAACCTGGTCCTTAAGCGGGGGGGTTAATGAGCAGTTCTTC,CARSLTWSLSGGVNEQFF,TRBV12-3/TRBV12-4,TRBJ2-1,TRBD2,.
TGTGCCAGCAGCTCTTACAACAAGGAGGGAGCCACTGAAGCTTTCTTT,CASSSYNKEGATEAFF,TRBV7-9,TRBJ1-1,.,few
TGTGCCAGCAGTGTAGGACAGGGGTGGAATGAGCAGTTCTTC,CASSVGQGWNEQFF,TRBV6-1,TRBJ2-1,TRBD1,.
TGTGCCAGCTCGTCATTTAGCGGGAGGAGCTCCTACGAGCAGTACTTC,CASSSFSGRSSYEQYF,TRBV18,TRBJ2-7,TRBD2,.
TGTGCCAGCAGTTTTAGAGAGAATCAGCCCCAGCATTTT,CASSFRENQPQHF,TRBV6-5,TRBJ1-5,.,many
TGTGCCAGCAGTTACCTCCGAGGGACAGGGAACTACAATGAGCAGTTCTTC,CASSYLRGTGNYNEQFF,TRBV6-2/TRBV6-3,TRBJ2-1,TRBD1,many
TGTGCCAGCAGCCAAGAAGGGGAGCAATACTATGGCTACACCTTC,CASSQEGEQYYGYTF,TRBV3-1,TRBJ1-2,.,many
TGCGCCAGCAGAGTACTCGGGGACACAGATACGCAGTATTTT,CASRVLGDTDTQYF,TRBV5-1,TRBJ2-3,.,many
TGCGCCAGCAGCTTTCAGGGAGGCACTGAAGCTTTCTTT,CASSFQGGTEAFF,TRBV5-1,TRBJ1-1,.,many
TGTGCCAGCAAAAAGGGGGTCTCGTCCGATAATGAGCAGTTCTTC,CASKKGVSSDNEQFF,TRBV6-1,TRBJ2-1,.,few
TGTGCCAGCAGCCCCAGGACTGGGGAGACCCAGTACTTC,CASSPRTGETQYF,TRBV18,TRBJ2-5,.,many
TGTGCCAGCAGCCAAGATACACGGTCAGATACGCAGTATTTT,CASSQDTRSDTQYF,TRBV3-1,TRBJ2-3,.,.
TGTGCCAGCAGCCAAGAGGATAGTGGTGGGGGAATCGGGACCCAGTACTTC,CASSQEDSGGGIGTQYF,TRBV4-2,TRBJ2-5,.,.
TGTGCCAGCAGCGCATTGGCCAATCAGCCCCAGCATTTT,CASSALANQPQHF,TRBV12-3/TRBV12-4,TRBJ1-5,.,many
TGCGCCAGCAGGCAAGGACAGGGGACGAAAAGGGACACTGAAGCTTTCTTT,CASRQGQGTKRDTEAFF,TRBV4-1,TRBJ1-1,TRBD1,many
TGTGCCAGCAGTTACTCGACGTTTCTACAAAGGGTCGGCCATGAGCAGTTCTTC,CASSYSTFLQRVGHEQFF,TRBV6-5,TRBJ2-1,.,.
TGTGCCACCAGCACACGACTAGCGGGTAACCTGGGCTACGAGCAGTACTTC,CATSTRLAGNLGYEQYF,TRBV15,TRBJ2-7,TRBD2,many
TGTGCCAGCAGCTCGACCGGGGGGTATAACACAGATACGCAGTATTTT,CASSSTGGYNTDTQYF,TRBV3-1,TRBJ2-3,TRBD2,few
TGTGCCACCAGGGAGGGGGGGGACGATTCGACAGATACGCAGTATTTT,CATREGGDDSTDTQYF,TRBV15,TRBJ2-3,.,many
TGTGCCAGCTCACCTCTTGACAGGGCGGATACGCAGTATTTT,CASSPLDRADTQYF,TRBV18,TRBJ2-3,TRBD1,many
TGTGCCAGCAGTTTCAATGGTCTCGAGCAGTTCTTC,CASSFNGLEQFF,TRBV12-3/TRBV12-4,TRBJ2-1,.,few
TGTGCCAGCAGTGCTTCTGCCGGGTGGGGAGGTACTGAAGCTTTCTTT,CASSASAGWGGTEAFF,TRBV6-1,TRBJ1-1,.,.
TGTGCCAGCAGTTACGGCAATGGGCCGGGAAAGACCCAGTACTTC,CASSYGNGPGKTQYF,TRBV6-5,TRBJ2-5,.,.
TGTGCCAGTAGTATCCTAGCGGGAGGCCCCGTCTCCTACAATGAGCAGTTCTTC,CASSILAGGPVSYNEQFF,TRBV19,TRBJ2-1,TRBD2,.
TGCGCCAGTGGCATCGGGACAGGGGCGAACACTGAAGCTTTCTTT,CASGIGTGANTEAFF,TRBV5-1,TRBJ1-1,TRBD1,many
TGTGCCAGCAGTAAACTGAACCTAGCGGGCTACACCTTC,CASSKLNLAGYTF,TRBV12-3/TRBV12-4,TRBJ1-2,.,.